One and the same sample provided the 11 T cell receptor beta chains below, sequenced in a study of shared clonotypes between healthy human individuals. TCRdb keeps only in-frame clones here, not all; method: immunoSEQ multiplex PCR. The table has about 1.1 million clones, 70% to 80% seen once; the top ten hold 0.61%. The sequenced material came from memory CD4+ T cells from PBMCs. The subset denotes: CD45RA-negative fraction. These receptors were obtained from a man aged 18 to 35 in good health. Some clones in this sample may be carry-over from other donors' samples.

With regard to this clone: Distinct nucleotide sequences in the sample also encode this CDR3. The chain carries TRBV28 and TRBJ2-3; no clear D gene. Germline loops: CDR1 MDHEN, CDR2 SYDVKM. V was clipped by 6 bases and J by 0 bases, with 4 bases between them. The CDR3 totals 12 residues. The CDR3, as DNA: TGTGCCAGCAGAGAAAGCACAGATACGCAGTATTTT. Its protein product is CASRESTDTQYF.

This clone was seen many times. The chain links TRBV6-5 to TRBJ2-7; D gene uncertain. The CDR3 consists of 13 residues. In germline, CDR1 is MNHEY, CDR2 SVGAGI. The V and J ends lost 2 bases and 0 bases respectively, with 5 bases between them. CDR3 sequence reads: CASSYKLSYEQYF. The CDR3 coding sequence is TGTGCCAGCAGTTACAAGCTCTCCTACGAGCAGTACTTC.

This sequence joins TRBV7-2 and TRBJ2-7, with 14 nucleotides matching TRBD2. Germline V gene sequence: CDR1 SGHTA, CDR2 FQGNSA. With 5 bases clipped from V and 11 bases from J, the junction kept 2 bases outside the gene matches. The CDR3 sequence is 12 residues long. CDR3 in amino acids: CASSAGLAGEYF. The CDR3 region has the DNA TGTGCCAGCAGCGCGGGACTAGCGGGAGAGTACTTC.

The rearrangement joins TRBV28 to TRBJ1-1; TRBD1 matches 8 bases. Germline V gene lookup returns CDR1 MDHEN and CDR2 SYDVKM. The length of the CDR3 is 13 residues. After removal of 6 bases from V and 11 bases from J, the junction contained 11 bases not matched to a gene. CDR3 DNA sequence: TGTGCCAGCAGGTATGGGCAGGGGGCGAGGGCTTTCTTT. As protein: CASRYGQGARAFF. Supplemented by reference TRBV28 and TRBJ1-1, the full variable domain reads DVKVTQSSRYLVKRTGEKVFLECVQDMDHENMFWYRQDPGLGLRLIYFSYDVKMKEKGDIPEGYSVSREKKERFSLILESASTNQTSMYLCASRYGQGARAFFGQGTRLTVV.

This rearrangement joins TRBV28 to TRBJ1-5; possible D gene TRBD1, 5 bases. The germline gives CDR1 MDHEN, CDR2 SYDVKM. There are 14 residues in the CDR3. The V gene lost 3 bases and the J gene lost 6 bases, with 12 bases spanning the gap. The CDR3 sequence: CASSFQNTGQPQHF. Here the CDR3 DNA reads TGTGCCAGCAGTTTTCAAAACACAGGTCAGCCCCAGCATTTT.

The chain employs TRBV5-5 and TRBJ1-1; tentatively, D is TRBD1 (6 bases). Germline V lookup: CDR1 SGHKS, CDR2 YYEKEE (reference sequence). V dropped 4 bases and J dropped 6 bases, with 19 bases sitting between them. The CDR3 spans 15 residues. CDR3 protein: CASSGITRGHPEAFF. CDR3 DNA sequence: TGTGCCAGCAGCGGTATTACCAGGGGCCACCCTGAAGCTTTCTTT.

This chain connects TRBV28 to TRBJ2-5; 7 bases line up with TRBD1. This CDR3 has 17 amino acids. The V gene end was trimmed by 7 bases and the J gene end by 1 base; junction bases not matched to a gene: 15. Germline-derived CDR1 and CDR2 are MDHEN and SYDVKM. This CDR3 reads CASTQSGRGRSQETQYF. CDR3 in DNA: TGTGCCAGCACCCAGAGTGGTAGGGGGCGATCCCAAGAGACCCAGTACTTC.

V gene TRBV9 combines with J gene TRBJ2-3; D possibly corresponds to TRBD2 (6 bases). V lost 7 bases, J lost 3 bases, and 12 bases lay in between. The germline V gene encodes CDR1 SGDLS and CDR2 YYNGEE. The CDR3 runs 13 residues. In DNA form, the CDR3 reads TGTGCCAGCGCGGGAAGGGCAACAGATACGCAGTATTTT. Translated: CASAGRATDTQYF.

The V gene is TRBV11-2, the J gene TRBJ1-3; D unclear. The ends were cut back, 5 bases at V and 3 bases at J, with 5 bases in the middle. Germline V gene lookup returns CDR1 SGHAT and CDR2 FQNNGV. There are 12 residues in the CDR3. This chain's CDR3 is CASSRSGNTIYF. The CDR3 nucleotides read TGTGCCAGCAGCCGAAGTGGAAACACCATATATTTT.

This clone came up once. The rearrangement uses TRBV6-6 and TRBJ2-1; D may be TRBD1 (6 bases). CDR3 length equals 15 residues. Trimming stripped 6 bases from V and 4 bases from J, with 16 bases between. Germline lookup yields CDR1 MNHNY and CDR2 SVGAGI (reference sequence). CDR3 sequence: CASRPTGRTYNEQFF. CDR3 nucleotides: TGTGCCAGCAGACCGACAGGTCGGACTTACAATGAGCAGTTCTTC.

As for this clone: A much more abundant neighbour one base away suggests this may be a read error. The same CDR3 is also encoded by other DNA sequences in this sample. V usage is TRBV18 and J usage is TRBJ1-1, with a tentative D call TRBD1 (5 bases). CDR3 size: 13 residues. V lost 1 base to trimming and J lost 3 bases, with 6 bases between them. The germline V gene encodes CDR1 KGHSH and CDR2 LQKENI. The CDR3 DNA sequence: TGTGCCAGCTCACCACAGGGGTACACTGAAGCTTTCTTT. Amino acids: CASSPQGYTEAFF. The whole variable domain, filled in from reference TRBV18 and TRBJ1-1, reads NAGVMQNPRHLVRRRGQEARLRCSPMKGHSHVYWYRQLPEEGLKFMVYLQKENIIDESGMPKERFSAEFPKEGPSILRIQQVVRGDSAAYFCASSPQGYTEAFFGQGTRLTVV.